These 29 T cell receptor beta chains came from one sample sequenced in a study of blood T cell repertoires in COVID-19. TCRdb's copy holds only in-frame clones and misses some; the assay was immunoSEQ multiplex PCR. The sample holds about 50,000 clones, 89% seen once. The sequenced sample consisted of peripheral blood. The receptors come from a human donor in a cohort sampled during active COVID-19.

The chain carries TRBV2 and TRBJ1-1; D remains unclear. The germline gives CDR1 SNHLY, CDR2 FYNNEI. The CDR3 extends over 13 amino acids. V dropped 2 bases and J dropped 11 bases, with 15 bases sitting between them. CDR3 protein: CASSEPFSRLAFF. CDR3 DNA: TGTGCCAGCAGTGAACCCTTTTCTCGGTTGGCTTTCTTT.

The CDR3, as DNA: TGTGCCAGCAGTTCCGGGACTAGCGGTTACAATGAGCAGTTCTTC. Translating gives CASSSGTSGYNEQFF. This chain joins TRBV6-5 and TRBJ2-1; 11 bases match TRBD2. V shed 4 bases and J 4 bases; nucleotides not matched to a gene: 3. The CDR3 extends over 15 amino acids. The germline CDR1 and CDR2 sequences are MNHEY and SVGAGI.

The chain carries TRBV7-2 and TRBJ1-2, with D unresolved. V was shortened by 5 bases and J by 4 bases, with 14 bases between the two germline ends. Germline assignment: CDR1 SGHTA and CDR2 FQGNSA. The CDR3 contains 14 residues. CDR3 in amino acids: CASSPVKLGYGYTF. The CDR3 DNA is TGTGCCAGCAGCCCCGTTAAGCTTGGCTATGGCTACACCTTC. The full variable domain, its missing parts supplied by reference TRBV7-2 and TRBJ1-2, is GAGVSQSPSNKVTEKGKDVELRCDPISGHTALYWYRQSLGQGLEFLIYFQGNSAPDKSGLPSDRFSAERTGGSVSTLTIQRTQQEDSAVYLCASSPVKLGYGYTFGSGTRLTVV.

The genes are TRBV2 and TRBJ1-3, with D unresolved. The CDR3 has 13 residues. CDR1 is SNHLY and CDR2 is FYNNEI in the germline V gene. Trimming pared 4 bases from V and 3 bases from J, leaving 7 bases between. In nucleotides, the CDR3 is TGTGCCAGCAGTGGAGGCAGTGGAAACACCATATATTTT. Protein: CASSGGSGNTIYF.

The chain has TRBV19 and TRBJ2-7, with 11 bases that match TRBD2. The CDR3 length is 16 residues. Germline CDR1 is LNHDA and CDR2 is SQIVND (reference sequence). V was clipped by 9 bases and J by 1 base; unmatched bases: 11. CDR3 in amino acids: CARPPDSGRASYEQYF. In nucleotides, the CDR3 is TGTGCCAGACCTCCGGATAGCGGGAGGGCTTCCTACGAGCAGTACTTC. The full variable domain, completed using reference TRBV19 and TRBJ2-7, is DGGITQSPKYLFRKEGQNVTLSCEQNLNHDAMYWYRQDPGQGLRLIYYSQIVNDFQKGDIAEGYSVSREKKESFPLTVTSAQKNPTAFYLCARPPDSGRASYEQYFGPGTRLTVT.

J is TRBJ2-7 and V is TRBV14; D is possibly TRBD2 (5 bases). The CDR3 runs 15 residues. The V end was cut by 0 bases, the J end by 7 bases, with 16 bases between. Germline CDR1 SGHDN, CDR2 FVKESK. CDR3 region: CASSQDRGSALEQYF. The CDR3 DNA follows: TGTGCCAGCAGCCAAGATCGGGGATCCGCCCTGGAGCAGTACTTC.

CDR3 in amino acids: CASIPGGQGYGYTF. CDR3 DNA: TGTGCCAGCATCCCTGGGGGACAAGGCTATGGCTACACCTTC. The chain recombines TRBV6-2 or TRBV6-3 with TRBJ1-2, with D maybe TRBD1 (6 bases). Trimming shortened V by 7 bases and J by 4 bases, and 16 bases separated the two germline ends. This CDR3 has 14 residues. Germline V lookup: CDR1 MNHEY, CDR2 SVGEGT.

This clone was seen once. V gene TRBV4-3 combines with J gene TRBJ1-3, with D unresolved. V gave up 0 bases and J gave up 0 bases, with 15 bases separating them. The CDR3 length is 18 residues. The V gene's germline CDR1 is LGHNA and CDR2 YSLEER. The CDR3 bases are TGCGCCAGCAGCCAAGATAAACGAGGGAAGGTCTCTGGAAACACCATATATTTT. Translation: CASSQDKRGKVSGNTIYF.

This chain uses TRBV19 with TRBJ1-1; tentatively, D is TRBD1 (6 bases). V lost 4 bases, J lost 1 base, and 16 bases lay in between. The CDR3 contains 16 residues. Germline values: CDR1 LNHDA, CDR2 SQIVND (reference sequence). CDR3 sequence: CASSSPGVPSNTEAFF. CDR3 in DNA: TGTGCCAGTAGTAGCCCAGGGGTCCCCTCGAACACTGAAGCTTTCTTT.

The rearrangement links TRBV2 to TRBJ2-6; TRBD1 aligns across 7 bases. With V trimmed by 7 bases and J by 1 base, 7 bases remained unmatched. CDR3 length: 16 residues. In germline, CDR1 is SNHLY, CDR2 FYNNEI. CDR3 sequence reads: CASTGQAASGANVLTF. CDR3 DNA sequence: TGTGCCAGCACAGGACAGGCCGCATCTGGGGCCAACGTCCTGACTTTC.

V and J are TRBV7-2 and TRBJ1-1, with TRBD1 identical over 10 bases. The junction had 4 bases not matched to a gene; V was cut back by 4 bases and J by 2 bases. This CDR3 comprises 15 residues. Germline values: CDR1 SGHTA, CDR2 FQGNSA. The CDR3 loop reads CASSWDRGGNTEAFF. The DNA for the CDR3 is TGTGCCAGCAGCTGGGACAGGGGCGGAAACACTGAAGCTTTCTTT.

In this sample, this clone turned up a few times. This chain joins TRBV6-2 or TRBV6-3 and TRBJ2-5; 13 bases match TRBD2. CDR1 and CDR2 (germline): MNHEY, SVGEGT. Trimming at V came to 6 bases and at J to 4 bases, leaving 8 bases not matched to a gene. The CDR3 is 16 amino acids. The CDR3, as DNA: TGTGCCAGCAGCCCCGGACTAGCGGGAGAGGGAGAGACCCAGTACTTC. It specifies CASSPGLAGEGETQYF.

The CDR3, as DNA: TGTGCCAGCAGTTACTTTCCGGGACAGGGCTACGAGCAGTACTTC. This codes for CASSYFPGQGYEQYF. V gene TRBV6-6 combines with J gene TRBJ2-7; 9 bases map to TRBD1. The V gene's germline CDR1 is MNHNY and CDR2 SVGAGI (reference sequence). The CDR3 covers 15 residues. The ends lost 1 base at V and 3 bases at J; junction bases unmatched: 4.

This chain links TRBV19 with TRBJ1-1; D call uncertain. Per germline, CDR1 LNHDA and CDR2 SQIVND (reference sequence). Trimming took 3 bases from V and 1 from J, leaving 9 bases between them. This CDR3 has 14 amino acids. The CDR3 loop is CASSIRRENTEAFF. CDR3 nucleotide sequence: TGTGCCAGTAGTATCAGGAGGGAGAACACTGAAGCTTTCTTT.

This clone has a single count. This sequence joins TRBV5-1 and TRBJ2-7; 8 bases map to TRBD1. This CDR3 comprises 13 residues. CDR1 is SGHRS, CDR2 YFSETQ, per germline. Trimming removed 5 bases from V and 2 bases from J; junction bases left unmatched: 3. CDR3 residues: CASRRTGTYEQYF. CDR3 nucleotide sequence: TGCGCCAGCAGAAGGACAGGGACCTACGAGCAGTACTTC.

The chain employs TRBV19 and TRBJ2-1; 8 bases are shared with TRBD1. The CDR3 is 12 residues long. The trim removed 9 bases at V and 6 bases at J, leaving 4 bases unmatched. CDR1 is LNHDA and CDR2 is SQIVND in the germline V gene (reference sequence). CDR3: CASRDRSNEQFF. The CDR3, as DNA: TGTGCCAGCCGGGACAGGTCCAATGAGCAGTTCTTC.

V gene TRBV11-2 combines with J gene TRBJ2-7, with a weak D call TRBD1 (8 bases). In germline, CDR1 is SGHAT, CDR2 FQNNGV. V dropped 5 bases and J dropped 3 bases, with 26 bases sitting between them. The CDR3 has 18 amino acids. CDR3 sequence (DNA): TGTGCCAGCAGCACCGGACAGGGAGCGGGGCACACCTTCTACGAGCAGTACTTC. Its protein product is CASSTGQGAGHTFYEQYF.

V usage is TRBV18 and J usage is TRBJ1-2; no definite D call. V lost 2 bases and J 8 bases, leaving 15 bases between the germline ends. The CDR3 has 14 amino acids. Germline loops: CDR1 KGHSH, CDR2 LQKENI. Here the CDR3 reads CASSPGQRNWGYTF. The CDR3 DNA sequence: TGTGCCAGCTCACCAGGGCAGCGGAATTGGGGCTACACCTTC.

The chain carries TRBV13 and TRBJ2-1; TRBD1 agrees at 7 bases. V shed 3 bases, J shed 10 bases, and the junction held 6 bases outside the gene matches. Looked up from germline, CDR1 is PRHDT and CDR2 is FYEKMQ (reference sequence). There are 13 residues in the CDR3. The CDR3 is CASSFGQAQEQFF. CDR3 DNA: TGTGCCAGCAGCTTCGGACAGGCTCAAGAGCAGTTCTTC.

This chain links TRBV6-2 or TRBV6-3 with TRBJ1-1; unclear D gene. The CDR3 has 16 amino acids. Germline V gene lookup returns CDR1 MNHEY and CDR2 SVGEGT. The ends were cut back, 6 bases at V and 1 base at J, with 18 bases in the middle. CDR3: CASSPSYLDGNTEAFF. The CDR3 DNA reads TGTGCCAGCAGCCCTTCGTACTTAGATGGGAACACTGAAGCTTTCTTT.

The rearrangement links TRBV10-3 to TRBJ2-1, with 9 nucleotides matching TRBD2. From germline, CDR1 is ENHRY and CDR2 SYGVKD. The CDR3 consists of 16 residues. V lost 2 bases to trimming and J lost 9 bases; unmatched junction nucleotides: 11. Here the CDR3 reads CAISESWIAGAGEQFF. The DNA of the CDR3 is TGTGCCATCAGTGAGAGTTGGATAGCGGGAGCAGGTGAGCAGTTCTTC.

The chain carries TRBV7-6 and TRBJ2-3, with 14 bases aligning to TRBD2. The germline V gene encodes CDR1 SGHVS and CDR2 FNYEAQ. CDR3 size: 16 residues. The V gene end was trimmed by 5 bases and the J gene end by 5 bases; junction bases not matched to a gene: 6. CDR3 region: CASSDGTSGRGDTQYF. The CDR3 nucleotides are TGTGCCAGCAGCGACGGGACTAGCGGGAGAGGAGATACGCAGTATTTT.

This rearrangement joins TRBV19 to TRBJ1-4; TRBD1 aligns across 7 bases. The CDR3 has 13 residues. Per the germline V gene, CDR1 is LNHDA and CDR2 is SQIVND (reference sequence). Trimming at V came to 9 bases and at J to 6 bases, leaving 7 bases not matched to a gene. Written as DNA, the CDR3 is TGTGCCAGCCGGACAGGACAACATGAAAAACTGTTTTTT. Its protein is CASRTGQHEKLFF.

The chain recombines TRBV5-1 with TRBJ2-6; tentative D call: TRBD2 (5 bases). Trimming shortened V by 0 bases and J by 0 bases, and 10 bases separated the two germline ends. Germline V lookup: CDR1 SGHRS, CDR2 YFSETQ. This CDR3 region has 17 residues. The CDR3 is CASSLGTEISGANVLTF. CDR3 DNA sequence: TGCGCCAGCAGCTTGGGGACTGAGATCTCTGGGGCCAACGTCCTGACTTTC. Looking up the rest from reference TRBV5-1 and TRBJ2-6 gives the full variable domain: KAGVTQTPRYLIKTRGQQVTLSCSPISGHRSVSWYQQTPGQGLQFLFEYFSETQRNKGNFPGRFSGRQFSNSRSEMNVSTLELGDSALYLCASSLGTEISGANVLTFGAGSRLTVL.

The J gene is TRBJ2-1, the V gene TRBV11-2; 8 bases agree with TRBD1. With 0 bases clipped from V and 8 bases from J, the junction kept 3 bases outside the gene matches. The CDR3 has 14 amino acids. CDR1 and CDR2 (germline): SGHAT, FQNNGV. The CDR3 loop reads CASSLDPGGDEQFF. The DNA of the CDR3 is TGTGCCAGCAGCTTAGATCCAGGGGGCGATGAGCAGTTCTTC. The full variable domain, in which reference TRBV11-2 and TRBJ2-1 provide the parts outside the CDR3, is EAGVAQSPRYKIIEKRQSVAFWCNPISGHATLYWYQQILGQGPKLLIQFQNNGVVDDSQLPKDRFSAERLKGVDSTLKIQPAKLEDSAVYLCASSLDPGGDEQFFGPGTRLTVL.

This clone turned up a few times. V and J are TRBV3-1 (or the pseudogene TRBV3-2) and TRBJ1-5; D gene uncertain. V shed 1 base and J shed 7 bases, with 11 bases lying between them. The CDR3 has 14 amino acids. Germline CDR1 is LGHDT and CDR2 is YNNKEL (reference sequence). CDR3 nucleotide sequence: TGTGCCAGCAGCCAAGTCTCGGGGAGCCAGCCCCAGCATTTT. It specifies CASSQVSGSQPQHF.

V gene TRBV7-3 combines with J gene TRBJ1-2, with D possibly matching TRBD1 (6 bases). V lost 5 bases and J lost 4, with 17 bases in between. This CDR3 comprises 15 residues. The germline V gene has CDR1 SGHTA and CDR2 FQGTGA. CDR3 DNA: TGTGCCAGCAGCCCCGGGACACCCACCCTCTATGGCTACACCTTC. As protein: CASSPGTPTLYGYTF.

The chain combines TRBV11-2 with TRBJ2-5; maybe TRBD2 (5 bases). The germline V gene encodes CDR1 SGHAT and CDR2 FQNNGV. V dropped 5 bases and J dropped 7 bases, with 14 bases sitting between them. The CDR3 length is 13 residues. The CDR3 sequence is CASSPLPRGTQYF. CDR3 nucleotides: TGTGCCAGCAGCCCCCTCCCCCGGGGGACCCAGTACTTC.

A word on this clone: Other DNA sequences in this sample translate to the same CDR3. The chain joins TRBV6-6 to TRBJ1-3; D is perhaps TRBD1 (5 bases). CDR1 is MNHNY and CDR2 is SVGAGI in the germline V gene (reference sequence). Deletions cut 2 bases from V and 1 base from J, with 6 bases between. This CDR3 is 14 amino acids long. The CDR3 DNA reads as TGTGCCAGCAGTTACCGGGGGTCTGGAAACACCATATATTTT. Protein sequence: CASSYRGSGNTIYF.